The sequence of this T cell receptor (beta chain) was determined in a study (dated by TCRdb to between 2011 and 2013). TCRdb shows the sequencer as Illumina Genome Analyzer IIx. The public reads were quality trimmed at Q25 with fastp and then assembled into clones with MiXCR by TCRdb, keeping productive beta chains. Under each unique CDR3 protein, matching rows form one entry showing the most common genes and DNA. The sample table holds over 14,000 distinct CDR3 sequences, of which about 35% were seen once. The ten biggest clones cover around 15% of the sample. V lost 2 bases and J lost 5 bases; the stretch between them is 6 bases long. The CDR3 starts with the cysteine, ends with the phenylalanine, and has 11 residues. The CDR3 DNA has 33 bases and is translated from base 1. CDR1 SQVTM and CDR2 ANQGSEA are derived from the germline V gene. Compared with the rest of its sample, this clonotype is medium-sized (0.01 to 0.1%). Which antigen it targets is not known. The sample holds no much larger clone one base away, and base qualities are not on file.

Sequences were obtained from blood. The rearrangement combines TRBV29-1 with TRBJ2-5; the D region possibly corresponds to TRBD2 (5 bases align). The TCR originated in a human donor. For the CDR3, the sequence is CSVEPSETQYF. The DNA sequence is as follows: TGCAGCGTTGAACCTAGCGAGACCCAGTACTTC.